The 18 T cell receptor beta chains given below trace back to one sample, sequenced in a study of T-cell reconstitution after alpha-beta-depleted transplantation in children. The TCRbeta library incorporated unique molecular identifiers. TCRdb reprocessed the PCR reads with MiXCR, giving one entry per CDR3 protein. The sample yields 27,000 or so distinct CDR3 sequences, roughly 19% seen once. The material sequenced was PBMCs, mostly from graft donor cells, taken 60 days after TCRalphabeta/CD19-depleted stem cell transplant. The receptor set was obtained from a male patient aged 2-10 years who had a stem cell transplant for acute lymphoblastic leukemia, so the T cells may come from the graft donor.

V usage is TRBV7-9 and J usage is TRBJ1-5, with a possible D match to TRBD1 (6 bases). Germline assignment: CDR1 SEHNR and CDR2 FQNEAQ (reference sequence). The CDR3 sequence is 15 residues long. V lost 2 bases, J lost 9 bases, and 17 bases lay in between. CDR3 region: CASSLWDTRGGPQHF. The CDR3 nucleotides read TGTGCCAGCAGCTTATGGGACACCCGGGGCGGGCCCCAGCATTTT.

This clonotype was counted ten times or more. The V and J genes are TRBV7-2 and TRBJ1-1; D not certain. The germline CDR1 and CDR2 sequences are SGHTA and FQGNSA. The CDR3 runs to 16 residues. V was trimmed by 2 bases and J by 1 base, leaving 14 bases between them. The CDR3 sequence: CASSLSPGQENTEAFF. Here the CDR3 DNA reads TGTGCCAGCAGCTTATCCCCTGGGCAGGAGAACACTGAAGCTTTCTTT.

The DNA for the CDR3 is TGTGCCAGCAGCTCACCTACCGGGGAGCTGTTTTTT. Its translation: CASSSPTGELFF. The chain combines TRBV7-7 with TRBJ2-2; D gene unclear. Trimming cost V 4 bases and J 5 bases, with 5 bases left between them. Germline V lookup: CDR1 SSHAT, CDR2 FNYEAQ (reference sequence). The CDR3 runs 12 residues.

The chain recombines TRBV11-3 with TRBJ2-7; 10 positions agree with TRBD2. The V gene's germline CDR1 is SGHNT and CDR2 YENEEA. The V and J ends lost 6 bases and 8 bases, in that order; junction bases with no gene match: 7. This CDR3 is built from 13 residues. CDR3 in DNA: TGTGCCAGCAGTTCAGGACTAGCGGAGAAGCAGTACTTC. Translated, it gives CASSSGLAEKQYF.

The V gene is TRBV27, the J gene TRBJ2-2, with 11 bases aligning to TRBD1. CDR1 MNHEY and CDR2 SMNVEV come from the germline V gene (reference sequence). The CDR3 is made up of 15 amino acids. V trimming: 3 bases; J trimming: 7 bases; junction bases outside the gene matches: 4. The CDR3 sequence is CASSFGQGAFGELFF. In nucleotides, the CDR3 is TGTGCCAGCAGTTTCGGACAGGGGGCCTTCGGGGAGCTGTTTTTT.

The V gene is TRBV6-2 or TRBV6-3, the J gene TRBJ2-3; D may match TRBD1 or TRBD2 (5 bases each). Germline-derived CDR1 and CDR2 are MNHEY and SVGEGT. Between the trimmed V and J ends, which lost 6 bases and 0 bases, there was a span of 16 bases. This CDR3 has 16 residues. The DNA for the CDR3 is TGTGCCAGCAGCCGGCGTAGTAGGGACAGCACAGATACGCAGTATTTT. This translates into CASSRRSRDSTDTQYF.

This clonotype was seen at least ten times. V gene TRBV7-2 combines with J gene TRBJ2-3, with D possibly being TRBD1 (5 bases). This CDR3 is built from 13 residues. Trimming took off 3 bases at V and 5 bases at J, with 9 bases between the two ends. Germline V CDR1 and CDR2: SGHTA, FQGNSA. In nucleotides, the CDR3 is TGTGCCAGCAGCTTCCAGGGTGAAGATACGCAGTATTTT. Translation: CASSFQGEDTQYF.

V is TRBV12-3 or TRBV12-4 and J is TRBJ1-2, with 10 positions matching TRBD1. V was clipped by 3 bases and J by 4 bases; unmatched bases: 5. The length of the CDR3 is 15 residues. CDR3 sequence (DNA): TGTGCCAGCAGTTTCGCCGGGGACAGGGGCTATGGCTACACCTTC. Translating it yields CASSFAGDRGYGYTF.

This chain uses TRBV4-2 with TRBJ2-7; maybe TRBD2 (7 bases). Trimming removed 3 bases at V and 0 bases at J, with 18 bases between. The CDR3 sequence is 17 residues long. Germline CDR1 and CDR2: LGHNA and YNFKEQ. The CDR3 coding sequence is TGTGCCAGCAGCCAGGAGACGACGGGGGGCCTCTCCTACGAGCAGTACTTC. It is translated as CASSQETTGGLSYEQYF.

This clonotype was seen repeatedly, ten times or more. This rearrangement joins TRBV20-1 to TRBJ1-3; D perhaps matches TRBD1 (6 bases). V dropped 5 bases and J dropped 0 bases, with 11 bases sitting between them. The CDR3 contains 14 residues. Germline assignment: CDR1 DFQATT and CDR2 SNEGSKA (reference sequence). The CDR3 nucleotides are TGCAGTGCTGTAAGGACAGACTCTGGAAACACCATATATTTT. Translation gives CSAVRTDSGNTIYF.

Only one count was recorded for this clonotype. This sequence joins TRBV12-3 or TRBV12-4 and TRBJ1-6; D ambiguous. Trimming took off 6 bases at V and 6 bases at J, with 21 bases between the two ends. This CDR3 contains 17 residues. The CDR3 loop reads CASSRTWRGPANSPLHF. CDR3 DNA: TGTGCCAGCAGCAGAACTTGGCGGGGTCCCGCTAATTCACCCCTCCACTTT.

The rearrangement links TRBV7-9 to TRBJ2-5; D may be TRBD1 or TRBD2 (5 bases each). Per germline, CDR1 SEHNR and CDR2 FQNEAQ (reference sequence). The V end was cut by 3 bases, the J end by 5 bases, with 13 bases between. The CDR3 is 14 amino acids. The CDR3 nucleotides read TGTGCCAGCAGCTTCGGGACCCGCGAGGAGACCCAGTACTTC. Its translation: CASSFGTREETQYF.

In its sample, this clonotype was seen a few times. A much more abundant neighbour one base away suggests this may be a read error. V and J are TRBV15 and TRBJ2-1; 8 bases are a match to TRBD2. Germline-derived CDR1 and CDR2 are LNHNV and YYDKDF (reference sequence). The CDR3 has 13 amino acids. The CDR3: CATSEFSGEEQSF. In DNA, the CDR3 is TGTGCCACCAGTGAATTTAGCGGGGAGGAGCAGTCCTTC.

There are a few counts of this clonotype. This chain links TRBV4-3 with TRBJ2-7; possibly TRBD1 for D (5 bases). The CDR3 loop spans 14 amino acids. Germline V CDR1 and CDR2: LGHNA, YSLEER. The V and J ends lost 1 base and 3 bases respectively, with 10 bases between them. The CDR3 sequence: CASSQVLTDYEQYF. CDR3 coding DNA: TGCGCCAGCAGCCAAGTATTGACAGACTACGAGCAGTACTTC.

Many counts were recorded for this clonotype. CDR3: CASSQDQETQYF. In nucleotides, the CDR3 is TGCGCCAGCAGCCAAGACCAAGAGACCCAGTACTTC. This chain connects TRBV4-3 to TRBJ2-5; no clear D. This CDR3 region has 12 residues. V was cut by 0 bases and J by 1 base, with 0 bases left in between. Germline CDR1 reads LGHNA; CDR2 reads YSLEER.

This clonotype was observed at least ten times. The rearrangement links TRBV10-2 to TRBJ2-2, with 9 bases fitting TRBD2. The V segment lost 6 bases and the J segment 0 bases; nucleotides outside the gene matches: 2. The CDR3 loop spans 15 amino acids. CDR1 and CDR2 (germline): WSHSY, SAAADI. The chain's CDR3 is CASRASGANTGELFF. The CDR3 nucleotides are TGCGCCAGCAGGGCTAGCGGGGCGAACACCGGGGAGCTGTTTTTT.

This clonotype came up a few times. This sequence joins TRBV6-2 or TRBV6-3 and TRBJ2-3, with D perhaps matching TRBD2 (5 bases). The V gene lost 6 bases and the J gene lost 8 bases, with 18 bases spanning the gap. The CDR3 length is 14 residues. Germline V CDR1 and CDR2: MNHEY, SVGEGT. CDR3 loop: CASSHGLRWGTQYF. The CDR3 DNA reads TGTGCCAGCAGCCACGGACTCCGGTGGGGTACGCAGTATTTT.

A few counts support this clonotype. The chain links TRBV10-3 to TRBJ2-3; D not resolved. The germline gives CDR1 ENHRY, CDR2 SYGVKD. V was trimmed by 6 bases and J by 5 bases, leaving 6 bases between them. The CDR3 length is 11 residues. DNA of the CDR3: TGTGCCATCAGGAATAAAGATACGCAGTATTTT. It specifies CAIRNKDTQYF.